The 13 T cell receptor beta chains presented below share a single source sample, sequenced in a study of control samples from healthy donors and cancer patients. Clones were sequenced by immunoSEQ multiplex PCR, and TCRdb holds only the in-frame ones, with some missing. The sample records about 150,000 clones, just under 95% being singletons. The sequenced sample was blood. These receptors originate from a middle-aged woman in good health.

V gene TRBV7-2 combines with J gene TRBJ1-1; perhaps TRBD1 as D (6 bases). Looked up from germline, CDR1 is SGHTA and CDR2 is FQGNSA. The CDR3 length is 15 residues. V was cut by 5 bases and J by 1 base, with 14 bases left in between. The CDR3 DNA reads TGTGCCAGCAGCCCACAGGGTTTGGGGAACACTGAAGCTTTCTTT. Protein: CASSPQGLGNTEAFF.

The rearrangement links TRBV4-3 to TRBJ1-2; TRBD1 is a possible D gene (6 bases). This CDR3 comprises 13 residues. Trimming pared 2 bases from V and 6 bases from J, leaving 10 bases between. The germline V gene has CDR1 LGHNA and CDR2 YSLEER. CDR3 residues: CASSQRKGDGYTF. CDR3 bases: TGCGCCAGCAGCCAACGTAAGGGGGATGGCTACACCTTC.

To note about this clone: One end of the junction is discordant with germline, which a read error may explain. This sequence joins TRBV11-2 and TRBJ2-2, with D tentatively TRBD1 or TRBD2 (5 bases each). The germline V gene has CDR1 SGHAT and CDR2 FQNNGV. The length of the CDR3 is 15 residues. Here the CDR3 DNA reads TGTGCCAGCATTCCGAGGGGCCGAAACACCGGGGAGCTGCTTTTT. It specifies CASIPRGRNTGELLF.

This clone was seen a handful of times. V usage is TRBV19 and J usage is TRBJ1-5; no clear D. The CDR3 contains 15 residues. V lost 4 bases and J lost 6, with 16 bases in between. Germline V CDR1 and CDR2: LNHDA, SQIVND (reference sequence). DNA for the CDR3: TGTGCCAGTAGTACCGTCGGCCGATCAGGTCAGCCCCAGCATTTT. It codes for CASSTVGRSGQPQHF.

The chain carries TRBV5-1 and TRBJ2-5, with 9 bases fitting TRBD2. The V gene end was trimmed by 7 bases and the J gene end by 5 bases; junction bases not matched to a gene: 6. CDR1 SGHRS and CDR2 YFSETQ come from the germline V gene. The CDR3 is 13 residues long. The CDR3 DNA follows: TGCGCCAGCGGCGCCAGCGGGAGGGAGACCCAGTACTTC. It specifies CASGASGRETQYF.

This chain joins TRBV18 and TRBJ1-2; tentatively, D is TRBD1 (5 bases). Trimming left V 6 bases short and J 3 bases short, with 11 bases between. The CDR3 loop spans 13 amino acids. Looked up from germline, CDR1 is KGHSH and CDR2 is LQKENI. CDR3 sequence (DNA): TGTGCCAGCTCCCAGGGAGCAGACTATGGCTACACCTTC. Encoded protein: CASSQGADYGYTF.

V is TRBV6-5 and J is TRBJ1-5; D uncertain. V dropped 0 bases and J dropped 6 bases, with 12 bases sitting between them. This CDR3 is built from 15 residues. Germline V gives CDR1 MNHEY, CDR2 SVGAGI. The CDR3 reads CASSYSISGTQPQHF. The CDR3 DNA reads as TGTGCCAGCAGTTACTCGATCAGCGGAACTCAGCCCCAGCATTTT.

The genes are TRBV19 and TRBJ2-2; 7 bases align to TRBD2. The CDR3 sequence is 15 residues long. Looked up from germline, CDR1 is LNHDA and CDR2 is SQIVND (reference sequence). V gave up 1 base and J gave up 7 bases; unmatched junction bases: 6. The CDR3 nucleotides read TGTGCCAGTAGTATAGTCGGGGGGTCCGTCGGGGAGCTGTTTTTT. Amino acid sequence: CASSIVGGSVGELFF.

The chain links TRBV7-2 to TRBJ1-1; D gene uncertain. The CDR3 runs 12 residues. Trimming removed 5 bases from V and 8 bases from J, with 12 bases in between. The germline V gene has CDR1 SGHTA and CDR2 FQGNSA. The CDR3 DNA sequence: TGTGCCAGCAGCCATCCCGGGCGCGAAGCTTTCTTT. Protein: CASSHPGREAFF.

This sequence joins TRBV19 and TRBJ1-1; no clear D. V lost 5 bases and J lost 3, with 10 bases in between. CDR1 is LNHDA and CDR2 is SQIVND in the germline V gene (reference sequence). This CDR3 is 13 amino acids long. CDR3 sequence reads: CASSFGGYTEAFF. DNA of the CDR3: TGTGCCAGTAGTTTTGGAGGTTACACTGAAGCTTTCTTT. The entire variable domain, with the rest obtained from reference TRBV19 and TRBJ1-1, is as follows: DGGITQSPKYLFRKEGQNVTLSCEQNLNHDAMYWYRQDPGQGLRLIYYSQIVNDFQKGDIAEGYSVSREKKESFPLTVTSAQKNPTAFYLCASSFGGYTEAFFGQGTRLTVV.

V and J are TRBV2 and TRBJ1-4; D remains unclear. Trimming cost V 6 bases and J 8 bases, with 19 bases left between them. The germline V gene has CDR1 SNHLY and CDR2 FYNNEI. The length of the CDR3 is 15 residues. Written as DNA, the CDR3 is TGTGCCAGCAGAACCCAGCGGGCAGGCATCGAAAAACTGTTTTTT. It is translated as CASRTQRAGIEKLFF.

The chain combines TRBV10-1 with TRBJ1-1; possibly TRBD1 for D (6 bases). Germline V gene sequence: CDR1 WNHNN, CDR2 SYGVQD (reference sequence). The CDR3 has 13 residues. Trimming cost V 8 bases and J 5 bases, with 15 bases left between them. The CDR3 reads CASADSLGTEAFF. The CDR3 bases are TGCGCCAGCGCGGACAGCCTGGGAACTGAAGCTTTCTTT.

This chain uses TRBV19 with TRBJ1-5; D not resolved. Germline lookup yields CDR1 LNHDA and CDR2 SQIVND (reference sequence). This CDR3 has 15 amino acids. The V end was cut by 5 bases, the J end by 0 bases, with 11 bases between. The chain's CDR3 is CASSRVLNSNQPQHF. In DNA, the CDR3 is TGTGCCAGTAGTCGTGTTCTTAATAGCAATCAGCCCCAGCATTTT.